This T cell receptor beta chain was profiled in a study of cytomegalovirus exposure and HLA in healthy donors. Study-level results: Confirmation in vitro established that three CMV-associated chains were specific for CMV antigens. The classifier reportedly diagnosed cytomegalovirus status with high sensitivity and specificity. At a 0.05 false discovery rate, a later analysis found around 15,000 TCR beta sequences to be associated with HLA alleles.

Donors were ostensibly healthy at sampling, although undocumented immune exposures were probable. Note on this clone: Its antigen is not known.

There are 13 residues in the CDR3. Trimming removed 6 bases at V and 5 bases at J, with 13 bases between. Germline V CDR1 and CDR2: LNHNV, YYDKDF (reference sequence). This PCR relied on a set of 60 Vbeta primers and 13 Jbeta primers. The protocol was immunoSEQ multiplex PCR, while the TCRdb copy is restricted to in-frame clones and leaves out a portion. The data show 100,000 to 150,000 clones, with roughly 74% seen just once and approximately 3.9% held by the top ten. Sequencing was performed on PBMCs. This TCR derives from a man aged 35 to 55 in good health and CMV-seronegative. The V call is TRBV15, the J call TRBJ1-1; no reliable D call. CDR3 nucleotide sequence: TGTGCCACCAGTGTGACAATAAAAACTGAAGCTTTCTTT. It translates to CATSVTIKTEAFF.